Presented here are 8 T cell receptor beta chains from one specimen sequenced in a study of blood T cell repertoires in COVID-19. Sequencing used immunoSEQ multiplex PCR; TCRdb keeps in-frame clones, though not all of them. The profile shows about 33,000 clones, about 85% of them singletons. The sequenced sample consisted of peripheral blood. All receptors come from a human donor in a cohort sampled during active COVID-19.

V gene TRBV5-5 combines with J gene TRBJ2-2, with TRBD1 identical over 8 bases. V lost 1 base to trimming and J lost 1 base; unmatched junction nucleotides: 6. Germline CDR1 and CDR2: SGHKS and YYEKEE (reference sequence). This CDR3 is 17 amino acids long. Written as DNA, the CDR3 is TGTGCCAGCAGCTTGTTCTGGACAGGGATGAACACCGGGGAGCTGTTTTTT. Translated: CASSLFWTGMNTGELFF.

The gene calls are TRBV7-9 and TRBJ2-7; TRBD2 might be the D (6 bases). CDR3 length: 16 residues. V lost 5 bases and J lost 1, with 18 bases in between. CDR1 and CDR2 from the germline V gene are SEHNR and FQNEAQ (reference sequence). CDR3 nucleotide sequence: TGTGCCAGCAGCCCCTCCCGAGGGGCGGGGTCCTACGAGCAGTACTTC. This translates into CASSPSRGAGSYEQYF.

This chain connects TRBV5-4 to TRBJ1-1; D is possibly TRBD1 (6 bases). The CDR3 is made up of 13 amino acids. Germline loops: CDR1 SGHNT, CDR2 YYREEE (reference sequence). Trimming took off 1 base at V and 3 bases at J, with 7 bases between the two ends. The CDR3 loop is CASSLPGDTEAFF. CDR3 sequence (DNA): TGTGCCAGCAGCTTGCCAGGGGACACTGAAGCTTTCTTT.

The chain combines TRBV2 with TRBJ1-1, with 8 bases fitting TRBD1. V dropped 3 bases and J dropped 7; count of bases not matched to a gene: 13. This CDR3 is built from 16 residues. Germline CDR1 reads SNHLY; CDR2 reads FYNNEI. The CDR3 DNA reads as TGTGCCAGCAGTGAGGAGGCAGGGGGCGCGATTATTGAAGCTTTCTTT. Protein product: CASSEEAGGAIIEAFF.

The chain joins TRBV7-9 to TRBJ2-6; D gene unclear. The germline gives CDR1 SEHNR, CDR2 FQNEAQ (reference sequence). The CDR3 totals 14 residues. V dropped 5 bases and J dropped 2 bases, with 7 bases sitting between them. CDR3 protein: CASSAGTGANVLTF. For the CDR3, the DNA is TGTGCCAGCAGCGCAGGTACTGGGGCCAACGTCCTGACTTTC.

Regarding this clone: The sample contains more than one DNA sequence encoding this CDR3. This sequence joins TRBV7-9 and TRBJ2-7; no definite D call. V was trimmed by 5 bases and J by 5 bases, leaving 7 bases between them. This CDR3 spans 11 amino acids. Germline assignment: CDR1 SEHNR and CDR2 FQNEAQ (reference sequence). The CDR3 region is CASSLNNEQYF. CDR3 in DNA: TGTGCCAGCAGCCTGAACAACGAGCAGTACTTC.

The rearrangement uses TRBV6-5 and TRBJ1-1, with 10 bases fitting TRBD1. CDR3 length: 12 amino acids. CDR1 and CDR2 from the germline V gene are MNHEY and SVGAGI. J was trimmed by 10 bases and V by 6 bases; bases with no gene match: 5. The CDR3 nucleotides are TGTGCCAGCAGCACCCGGGACAGGGGAGCTTTCTTT. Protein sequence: CASSTRDRGAFF.

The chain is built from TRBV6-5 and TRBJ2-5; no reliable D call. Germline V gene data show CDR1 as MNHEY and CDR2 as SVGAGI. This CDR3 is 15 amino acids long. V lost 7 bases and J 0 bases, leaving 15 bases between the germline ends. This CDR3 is CASTPRWAYQETQYF. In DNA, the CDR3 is TGTGCCAGCACCCCAAGGTGGGCCTACCAAGAGACCCAGTACTTC.